A single sample is the source of the 32 T cell receptor beta chains below, sequenced in a study of T cells after yellow fever vaccination. MiXCR was run by TCRdb on the 5' RACE reads, yielding one entry per CDR3 protein. Among just under 600,000 distinct CDR3 sequences, about 13% were seen once, and the ten largest hold around 15%. The source material was PBMCs, sampled on the day of the yellow fever booster vaccination. The receptors stem from a man aged 25-45 years who received the YFV17D yellow fever vaccine.

This clonotype was counted a few times. The genes are TRBV7-8 and TRBJ2-5, with 9 positions matching TRBD1. The length of the CDR3 is 16 residues. The V gene's germline CDR1 is SGHVS and CDR2 FQNEAQ. V lost 3 bases and J lost 5; bases outside the gene matches: 10. The CDR3 bases are TGTGCCAGCAGCTTGAGGGACAGGGTTTTCACTGAGACCCAGTACTTC. Its protein is CASSLRDRVFTETQYF.

J is TRBJ2-3 and V is TRBV7-2; D possibly corresponds to TRBD2 (5 bases). From germline, CDR1 is SGHTA and CDR2 FQGNSA. The V end lost 3 bases, the J end lost 7 bases, and 8 bases lay between the germline ends. The CDR3 has 12 amino acids. CDR3 nucleotide sequence: TGTGCCAGCAGCTTGGCGGGTCATACGCAGTATTTT. Encoded protein: CASSLAGHTQYF.

About this clonotype itself: A junction boundary mismatches the germline segment, possibly from a read error. The chain recombines TRBV29-1 with TRBJ2-5, with D uncertain. This CDR3 spans 12 amino acids. CDR1 and CDR2 from the germline V gene are SQVTM and ANQGSEA. DNA of the CDR3: TGCAGCGTTGGTGACAACCAGGAGACCCAGTACTTC. Protein sequence: CSVGDNQETQYF.

This clonotype was seen only a few times. The chain joins TRBV25-1 to TRBJ2-1; D remains unclear. Trimming stripped 0 bases from V and 8 bases from J, with 5 bases between. CDR1 and CDR2 (germline): MGHDK, SYGVNS. There are 12 residues in the CDR3. The CDR3 protein is CASSEYIDEQFF. The CDR3 coding sequence is TGTGCCAGCAGTGAATATATCGATGAGCAGTTCTTC.

Comment on this clonotype: This could be a read error, since a much larger clone is one nucleotide away. The chain links TRBV4-2 to TRBJ2-1, with D possibly TRBD2 on 6 matching bases. V dropped 1 base and J dropped 0 bases, with 7 bases sitting between them. The CDR3 length is 15 residues. Germline loops: CDR1 LGHNA, CDR2 YNFKEQ. The CDR3 protein is CASSQVGSSYNEQFF. For the CDR3, the DNA is TGTGCCAGCAGCCAAGTCGGGAGCTCCTACAATGAGCAGTTCTTC.

The rearrangement links TRBV20-1 to TRBJ2-5; 8 bases are shared with TRBD2. This CDR3 contains 13 residues. Germline V gene sequence: CDR1 DFQATT, CDR2 SNEGSKA (reference sequence). J was trimmed by 0 bases and V by 7 bases; bases with no gene match: 4. The CDR3 is CSVPSGYQETQYF. The CDR3 coding sequence is TGCAGTGTCCCTAGCGGGTACCAAGAGACCCAGTACTTC.

This rearrangement joins TRBV6-5 to TRBJ1-6; the D is unclear. The CDR3 loop spans 13 amino acids. Trimming shortened V by 4 bases and J by 7 bases, and 8 bases separated the two germline ends. From germline, CDR1 is MNHEY and CDR2 SVGAGI. The CDR3 DNA is TGTGCCAGCAGTTTCTTGAACAATTCACCCCTCCACTTT. It yields the protein CASSFLNNSPLHF.

This clonotype was counted ten times or more. This chain uses TRBV10-3 with TRBJ1-1, with D tentatively TRBD1 (6 bases). The CDR3 has 15 residues. Trimming shortened V by 0 bases and J by 1 base, and 9 bases separated the two germline ends. Germline lookup yields CDR1 ENHRY and CDR2 SYGVKD. In DNA form, the CDR3 reads TGTGCCATCAGTGAGTCGGCAGGGGAGAACACTGAAGCTTTCTTT. Translation gives CAISESAGENTEAFF.

The rearrangement uses TRBV7-2 and TRBJ1-2; D is undetermined. CDR3 length equals 13 residues. V shed 1 base and J shed 8 bases, with 11 bases lying between them. Looked up from germline, CDR1 is SGHTA and CDR2 is FQGNSA. The DNA for the CDR3 is TGTGCCAGCAGCTTAGATAGCCTCTCGGGCTACACCTTC. As protein: CASSLDSLSGYTF.

V and J are TRBV6-4 and TRBJ1-1, with D tentatively TRBD1 (6 bases). V dropped 2 bases and J dropped 4 bases, with 23 bases sitting between them. CDR1 and CDR2 from the germline V gene are MRHNA and SNTAGT. The CDR3 is 18 amino acids. DNA of the CDR3: TGTGCCAGCAGTGACCCCACCTGGGTAGGGGGACGGGTCACTGAAGCTTTCTTT. This translates into CASSDPTWVGGRVTEAFF.

In this sample, this clonotype turned up a few times. V is TRBV6-1 and J is TRBJ2-1; TRBD2 agrees at 9 bases. This CDR3 has 15 residues. Germline lookup yields CDR1 MNHNS and CDR2 SASEGT. V trimming: 5 bases; J trimming: 6 bases; junction bases outside the gene matches: 8. CDR3 amino acids: CASSIGLAQLNEQFF. The DNA for the CDR3 is TGTGCCAGCAGTATCGGACTAGCGCAACTCAATGAGCAGTTCTTC.

This clonotype occurred a few times. V and J are TRBV20-1 and TRBJ2-7; 9 bases agree with TRBD2. Germline V gives CDR1 DFQATT, CDR2 SNEGSKA (reference sequence). V was clipped by 6 bases and J by 7 bases; unmatched bases: 10. The CDR3 runs to 13 residues. CDR3 nucleotide sequence: TGCAGTGCCCGGGGACTAGCCCTTTTTGAGCAGTACTTC. It codes for CSARGLALFEQYF.

A few counts support this clonotype. The J gene is TRBJ1-5, the V gene TRBV6-2 or TRBV6-3; D call uncertain. Germline V gene data show CDR1 as MNHEY and CDR2 as SVGEGT. Trimming pared 4 bases from V and 2 bases from J, leaving 15 bases between. The CDR3 contains 16 residues. The CDR3 spells CASSFIGYLGNQPQHF. Here the CDR3 DNA reads TGTGCCAGCAGTTTCATCGGATACCTGGGCAATCAGCCCCAGCATTTT.

The chain joins TRBV20-1 to TRBJ1-6, with 7 bases fitting TRBD1. The CDR3 contains 15 residues. Germline V gene sequence: CDR1 DFQATT, CDR2 SNEGSKA (reference sequence). With V trimmed by 4 bases and J by 9 bases, 12 bases remained unmatched. CDR3 DNA sequence: TGCAGTGCTAACTCCAGGGGGACATCGGGTTCACCCCTCCACTTT. Its protein is CSANSRGTSGSPLHF.

At least ten counts were recorded for this clonotype. The rearrangement joins TRBV12-3 or TRBV12-4 to TRBJ1-5; unclear D gene. Trimming cost V 6 bases and J 0 bases, with 9 bases left between them. The CDR3 totals 14 residues. CDR3 sequence reads: CASSLGNSNQPQHF. CDR3 DNA sequence: TGTGCCAGCAGCCTAGGGAATAGCAATCAGCCCCAGCATTTT.

The chain couples TRBV2 to TRBJ1-1, with 9 bases identical to TRBD1. This CDR3 region has 15 residues. The V and J ends lost 6 bases and 5 bases, in that order; junction bases with no gene match: 10. Germline V gene sequence: CDR1 SNHLY, CDR2 FYNNEI. CDR3 sequence reads: CASRQGTGFGTEAFF. The CDR3 DNA sequence: TGTGCCAGCAGGCAAGGGACAGGGTTTGGGACTGAAGCTTTCTTT.

In this sample, this clonotype turned up a few times. The CDR3 nucleotides read TGTGCCAGCAGTGAATATCGCCAGGGCGGCGAGCAGTACTTC. Encoded protein: CASSEYRQGGEQYF. The V call is TRBV25-1, the J call TRBJ2-7, with TRBD1 as a possible D gene (5 bases). Between the trimmed V and J ends, which lost 0 bases and 6 bases, there was a span of 12 bases. Per germline, CDR1 MGHDK and CDR2 SYGVNS. CDR3 length: 14 amino acids.

Only a few counts were recorded for this clonotype. The gene calls are TRBV30 and TRBJ2-7; D call uncertain. CDR1 and CDR2 (germline): GTSNPN, SVGIG (reference sequence). Trimming removed 1 base at V and 0 bases at J, with 7 bases between. The CDR3 extends over 13 amino acids. The CDR3 region is CAWSDGSSYEQYF. The CDR3 DNA is TGTGCCTGGAGTGACGGGTCCTCCTACGAGCAGTACTTC.

The chain combines TRBV6-1 with TRBJ2-5; D call uncertain. The CDR3 length is 17 residues. Trimming pared 3 bases from V and 5 bases from J, leaving 22 bases between. Germline V gene data show CDR1 as MNHNS and CDR2 as SASEGT. The CDR3 DNA reads as TGTGCCAGCAGTGAGAAGAGTTCTTCAACCCCCTGGGAGACCCAGTACTTC. Translation: CASSEKSSSTPWETQYF.

This clonotype came up a few times. The chain recombines TRBV6-1 with TRBJ2-1, with 8 bases lining up with TRBD2. The CDR3 totals 17 residues. Germline-derived CDR1 and CDR2 are MNHNS and SASEGT. J lost 0 bases, V lost 5 bases, and 9 bases had no gene match. CDR3 nucleotides: TGTGCCAGCAGTCTCCGGACTAGCACGAGCTCCTACAATGAGCAGTTCTTC. Residues: CASSLRTSTSSYNEQFF.

This clonotype was found a few times. The chain links TRBV11-2 to TRBJ2-6; 9 bases agree with TRBD1. The CDR3 spans 17 residues. The trim removed 5 bases at V and 1 base at J, leaving 6 bases unmatched. CDR1 is SGHAT, CDR2 FQNNGV, per germline. The CDR3 DNA sequence: TGTGCCAGCAGCCTCTCGACAGGGGGGTCTGGGGCCAACGTCCTGACTTTC. This sequence encodes CASSLSTGGSGANVLTF.

This clonotype was seen a handful of times. The genes are TRBV29-1 and TRBJ2-1; TRBD2 agrees at 10 bases. J was trimmed by 4 bases and V by 4 bases; bases with no gene match: 4. From germline, CDR1 is SQVTM and CDR2 ANQGSEA. This CDR3 region has 14 residues. CDR3 region: CSVVRLAGYNEQFF. DNA for the CDR3: TGCAGCGTTGTTAGACTAGCGGGTTACAATGAGCAGTTCTTC.

V usage is TRBV24-1 and J usage is TRBJ2-7, with 11 bases aligning to TRBD1. The CDR3 sequence is 14 residues long. Losses at the gene ends were 4 bases for V and 6 bases for J; bases not matched to a gene: 4. The germline V gene encodes CDR1 KGHDR and CDR2 SFDVKD. CDR3 region: CATSDTGTGGEQYF. DNA for the CDR3: TGTGCCACCAGTGACACCGGGACAGGGGGCGAGCAGTACTTC.

At least ten counts were recorded for this clonotype. The gene calls are TRBV20-1 and TRBJ2-3, with a possible D match to TRBD2 (5 bases). CDR3 size: 13 residues. The V and J ends lost 7 bases and 0 bases respectively, with 11 bases between them. Germline V gives CDR1 DFQATT, CDR2 SNEGSKA (reference sequence). The CDR3 loop reads CSGVRTSTDTQYF. The CDR3 DNA reads TGCAGTGGGGTACGGACTAGCACAGATACGCAGTATTTT.

J is TRBJ2-2 and V is TRBV9, with D possibly matching TRBD2 (6 bases). This CDR3 region has 14 residues. Germline V lookup: CDR1 SGDLS, CDR2 YYNGEE. The germline V and J ends were trimmed by 7 bases and 6 bases, with 16 bases remaining between them. The CDR3 loop is CASGRYASAGELFF. CDR3 in DNA: TGTGCCAGCGGTAGATATGCTAGCGCCGGGGAGCTGTTTTTT.

As to this clonotype: Sequence at one end of the junction differs from germline and may be a read error. The chain combines TRBV5-6 with TRBJ2-2; no firm D call. Germline V lookup: CDR1 SGHDT, CDR2 YYEEEE. This CDR3 contains 13 residues. The CDR3 nucleotides read TGTGCCAGCAGCTTGTGGAACCCCGGGGAGCTGTTTTTT. Encoded protein: CASSLWNPGELFF.

The chain employs TRBV6-1 and TRBJ1-2; D is perhaps TRBD1 (6 bases). Germline V gene data show CDR1 as MNHNS and CDR2 as SASEGT. Trimming took off 4 bases at V and 2 bases at J, with 14 bases between the two ends. The CDR3 is 15 residues long. The CDR3 loop reads CASSGGQIRNYGYTF. The CDR3 nucleotides read TGTGCCAGCAGTGGCGGACAGATCCGAAACTATGGCTACACCTTC.

This clonotype occurred a few times. V and J are TRBV6-1 and TRBJ2-3; 7 positions agree with TRBD1. The ends lost 7 bases at V and 3 bases at J; junction bases unmatched: 10. The CDR3 covers 15 residues. Germline V gene lookup returns CDR1 MNHNS and CDR2 SASEGT. The CDR3 loop reads CASTTPAGGTDTQYF. In DNA, the CDR3 is TGTGCCAGCACCACCCCCGCAGGGGGAACAGATACGCAGTATTTT.

The table lists this clonotype with a few counts. The chain carries TRBV1 and TRBJ2-5; the table's D call TRBD1 went unverified against the DNA. TRBV1 is reported as a pseudogene. The CDR3 is 13 residues long. CDR3 amino acids: CTSSPDRLETQYF. The CDR3 coding sequence is TGCACCAGCAGTCCCGACAGACTAGAGACCCAGTACTTC.

The chain links TRBV14 to TRBJ2-7; 11 bases line up with TRBD1. The CDR3 is 16 amino acids. J gave up 6 bases and V 4 bases, and 11 bases lay outside the gene matches. Per the germline V gene, CDR1 is SGHDN and CDR2 is FVKESK. In DNA form, the CDR3 reads TGTGCCAGCAGCCGAACAGGCGGGACAGGGGGTTTCGAGCAGTACTTC. Its translation: CASSRTGGTGGFEQYF.

For this clonotype: At one of its ends the junction is not consistent with the germline gene, which may arise from a read error. J is TRBJ1-5 and V is TRBV20-1; TRBD1 matches 9 bases. The germline CDR1 and CDR2 sequences are DFQATT and SNEGSKA (reference sequence). CDR3 length equals 14 residues. CDR3 in amino acids: CCASDRGGFKPQHF. The CDR3 bases are TGCTGTGCTAGTGACAGGGGGGGGTTTAAGCCCCAGCATTTT.

This clonotype was detected a few times. The chain joins TRBV14 to TRBJ1-2, with 10 bases lining up with TRBD1. J gave up 14 bases and V 4 bases, and 10 bases lay outside the gene matches. CDR1 SGHDN and CDR2 FVKESK come from the germline V gene. This CDR3 is 13 amino acids long. The CDR3 sequence: CASSRDRGASLTF. DNA of the CDR3: TGTGCCAGCAGCCGGGACAGGGGCGCCAGCCTGACCTTC.